One sample yielded the 11 T cell receptor beta chains listed below, sequenced in a study of OX40 agonist ivuxolimab in advanced cancers. Assay: immunoSEQ multiplex PCR; the TCRdb copy retains only in-frame clones and omits some. The sample yields 65,000 to 75,000 clones, more than 75% seen once. The input for sequencing was CD4+ or CD8+ T cells sorted from blood, taken in a trial of the OX40 agonist ivuxolimab. Receptor source: an adult with an advanced solid tumor such as melanoma, head and neck, liver or kidney cancer.

The V gene is TRBV9, the J gene TRBJ2-7; D possibly corresponds to TRBD2 (5 bases). The V end was cut by 0 bases, the J end by 3 bases, with 16 bases between. The germline gives CDR1 SGDLS, CDR2 YYNGEE. The CDR3 is made up of 16 amino acids. The CDR3 nucleotides read TGTGCCAGCAGCGTAGCTTCCTCGGGGTCTCACTACGAGCAGTACTTC. It specifies CASSVASSGSHYEQYF.

This clone was seen a single time. This chain links TRBV2 with TRBJ1-1, with TRBD1 as a possible D gene (5 bases). With 8 bases removed from V and 0 bases from J, the gap between germline ends came to 10 bases. The CDR3 loop spans 13 amino acids. From germline, CDR1 is SNHLY and CDR2 FYNNEI. The CDR3 loop is CASERDLNTEAFF. The CDR3 region has the DNA TGTGCCAGCGAGCGGGACCTGAACACTGAAGCTTTCTTT.

The chain has TRBV7-2 and TRBJ2-1, with 7 bases lining up with TRBD1. This CDR3 comprises 16 residues. CDR1 SGHTA and CDR2 FQGNSA come from the germline V gene. The V and J ends lost 5 bases and 4 bases, in that order; junction bases with no gene match: 11. The CDR3 loop reads CASSGYRGTAYNEQFF. CDR3 sequence (DNA): TGTGCCAGCAGCGGATACAGGGGAACCGCTTACAATGAGCAGTTCTTC.

The chain couples TRBV2 to TRBJ1-2; D is undetermined. The CDR3 has 17 residues. Looked up from germline, CDR1 is SNHLY and CDR2 is FYNNEI. Trimming left V 7 bases short and J 4 bases short, with 25 bases between. The CDR3 here is CASILYSTSWESYGYTF. CDR3 nucleotide sequence: TGTGCCAGCATTCTATATTCGACCTCTTGGGAGAGCTATGGCTACACCTTC.

The chain employs TRBV7-2 and TRBJ1-1; D unclear. The CDR3 has 14 amino acids. Trimming removed 5 bases at V and 0 bases at J, with 10 bases between. Germline CDR1 and CDR2: SGHTA and FQGNSA. CDR3 sequence reads: CASSPERVNTEAFF. The CDR3 region has the DNA TGTGCCAGCAGCCCTGAGCGGGTGAACACTGAAGCTTTCTTT.

This clone has more than one count but fewer than ten. The chain combines TRBV5-4 with TRBJ2-6, with a possible D match to TRBD2 (6 bases). Germline assignment: CDR1 SGHNT and CDR2 YYREEE (reference sequence). This CDR3 is 13 amino acids long. V lost 7 bases, J lost 7 bases, and 12 bases lay in between. DNA of the CDR3: TGTGCCAGCTTGCGGGGCGGCGCCAACGTCCTGACTTTC. It translates to CASLRGGANVLTF.

V and J are TRBV4-2 and TRBJ1-2, with a possible D match to TRBD1 (5 bases). The V and J ends lost 0 bases and 1 base respectively, with 18 bases between them. The CDR3 length is 18 residues. The germline gives CDR1 LGHNA, CDR2 YNFKEQ. CDR3 in amino acids: CASSQDRRWGRDNYGYTF. The CDR3 DNA follows: TGTGCCAGCAGCCAAGATCGAAGATGGGGCAGGGATAACTATGGCTACACCTTC.

This clone was seen once. This chain links TRBV28 with TRBJ1-4; TRBD1 is a possible D gene (6 bases). Per the germline V gene, CDR1 is MDHEN and CDR2 is SYDVKM. Trimming stripped 1 base from V and 7 bases from J, with 13 bases between. The CDR3 extends over 15 amino acids. Written as DNA, the CDR3 is TGTGCCAGCAGTTTATCGGGGGCAGGTTTTGAAAAACTGTTTTTT. This translates into CASSLSGAGFEKLFF.

The genes are TRBV29-1 and TRBJ1-1; D may be TRBD1 (5 bases). Germline assignment: CDR1 SQVTM and CDR2 ANQGSEA. V was cut by 6 bases and J by 1 base, with 15 bases left in between. This CDR3 has 14 residues. Written as DNA, the CDR3 is TGCAGCGTCTCAGGGTACACGTCGAACACTGAAGCTTTCTTT. The encoded protein is CSVSGYTSNTEAFF. The whole variable domain, filled in from reference TRBV29-1 and TRBJ1-1, reads SAVISQKPSRDICQRGTSLTIQCQVDSQVTMMFWYRQQPGQSLTLIATANQGSEATYESGFVIDKFPISRPNLTFSTLTVSNMSPEDSSIYLCSVSGYTSNTEAFFGQGTRLTVV.

The chain employs TRBV7-9 and TRBJ2-1; 8 nucleotides align to TRBD1. CDR3 size: 15 residues. In germline, CDR1 is SEHNR, CDR2 FQNEAQ (reference sequence). The V segment lost 5 bases and the J segment 2 bases; nucleotides outside the gene matches: 5. The CDR3 sequence: CASSTGTGTYNEQFF. CDR3 nucleotide sequence: TGTGCCAGCAGCACCGGGACAGGAACCTACAATGAGCAGTTCTTC.

The chain couples TRBV27 to TRBJ2-7, with 9 nucleotides matching TRBD1. V lost 6 bases and J lost 2; bases outside the gene matches: 8. Germline CDR1 is MNHEY and CDR2 is SMNVEV (reference sequence). CDR3 length equals 15 residues. This CDR3 reads CASSQGQGGPYEQYF. In DNA form, the CDR3 reads TGTGCCAGCAGCCAGGGACAGGGAGGGCCCTACGAGCAGTACTTC.